Below, 7 T cell receptor beta chains from the same sample are listed, as sequenced in a study of T cell responses to AZD1222 COVID-19 vaccine. Some clones are missing from TCRdb's copy, which holds only in-frame ones; the method was immunoSEQ multiplex PCR. The table records over 95,000 clones, roughly 89% of them present only once. Sample: peripheral blood, taken on day 0 of AZD1222 vaccination. These receptors originate from an adult in good health.

This chain connects TRBV2 to TRBJ1-5, with TRBD1 matching over 7 bases. The CDR3 contains 14 residues. V lost 6 bases to trimming and J lost 1 base; unmatched junction nucleotides: 3. Germline CDR1 SNHLY, CDR2 FYNNEI. CDR3 sequence reads: CASRTGLSNQPQHF. CDR3 sequence (DNA): TGTGCCAGCAGGACAGGGTTAAGCAATCAGCCCCAGCATTTT.

The V gene is TRBV19, the J gene TRBJ1-6; unclear D gene. Trimming stripped 2 bases from V and 7 bases from J, with 6 bases between. Germline assignment: CDR1 LNHDA and CDR2 SQIVND (reference sequence). The CDR3 length is 13 residues. CDR3 loop: CASSISRNSPLHF. The CDR3 region has the DNA TGTGCCAGTAGTATATCCCGGAATTCACCCCTCCACTTT.

Of note for this clone: The germline gene is not matched at one end of the junction; a read error may be the cause. The J gene is TRBJ2-1, the V gene TRBV7-7; 7 nucleotides align to TRBD2. This CDR3 is 13 amino acids long. Germline CDR1 is SSHAT and CDR2 is FNYEAQ (reference sequence). In DNA form, the CDR3 reads TGTGCTAGCAGCTTCGAGCGGGAAGAGGAGCAGTTCTTC. Translated: CASSFEREEEQFF.

The gene calls are TRBV25-1 and TRBJ1-6; 11 bases are a match to TRBD1. The length of the CDR3 is 14 residues. CDR1 MGHDK and CDR2 SYGVNS come from the germline V gene. V shed 6 bases, J shed 10 bases, and the junction held 5 bases outside the gene matches. CDR3 residues: CASRGQGETSPLHF. In DNA form, the CDR3 reads TGTGCCAGCAGGGGACAGGGGGAAACCTCACCCCTCCACTTT.

The rearrangement uses TRBV5-1 and TRBJ1-4, with a weak D call TRBD1 (5 bases). The CDR3 has 14 amino acids. Trimming left V 1 base short and J 8 bases short, with 12 bases between. Germline V CDR1 and CDR2: SGHRS, YFSETQ. The CDR3 here is CASSLRGAGEKLFF. CDR3 coding DNA: TGCGCCAGCAGCTTGCGAGGGGCCGGGGAAAAACTGTTTTTT.

The chain couples TRBV5-1 to TRBJ2-5; 8 nucleotides match TRBD1. The CDR3 runs 12 residues. Germline CDR1 is SGHRS and CDR2 is YFSETQ. After removal of 4 bases from V and 9 bases from J, the junction contained 5 bases not matched to a gene. CDR3 coding DNA: TGCGCCAGCAGCCGGGACAGGTTGTCCCAGTACTTC. Amino acid sequence: CASSRDRLSQYF.

J is TRBJ2-7 and V is TRBV29-1; weak D call: TRBD2 (5 bases). The CDR3 spans 11 residues. Between the trimmed V and J ends, which lost 5 bases and 3 bases, there was a span of 8 bases. CDR1 SQVTM and CDR2 ANQGSEA come from the germline V gene. This CDR3 is CSVRRGYEQYF. In DNA form, the CDR3 reads TGCAGCGTTCGCCGGGGCTACGAGCAGTACTTC.